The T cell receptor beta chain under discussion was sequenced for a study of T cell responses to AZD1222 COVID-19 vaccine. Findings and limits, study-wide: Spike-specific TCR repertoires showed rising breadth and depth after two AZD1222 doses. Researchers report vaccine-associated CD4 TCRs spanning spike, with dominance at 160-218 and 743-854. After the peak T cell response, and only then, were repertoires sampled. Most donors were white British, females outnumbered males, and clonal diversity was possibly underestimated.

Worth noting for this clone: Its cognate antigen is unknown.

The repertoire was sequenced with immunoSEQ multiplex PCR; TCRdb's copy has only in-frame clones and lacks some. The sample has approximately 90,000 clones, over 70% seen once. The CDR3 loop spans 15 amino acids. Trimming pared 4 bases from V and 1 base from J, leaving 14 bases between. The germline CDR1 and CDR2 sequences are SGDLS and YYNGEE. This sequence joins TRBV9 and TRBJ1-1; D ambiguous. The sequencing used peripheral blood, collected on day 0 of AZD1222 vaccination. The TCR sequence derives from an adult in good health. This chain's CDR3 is CASSPRTSANTEAFF. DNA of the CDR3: TGTGCCAGCAGCCCCCGGACCAGCGCGAACACTGAAGCTTTCTTT.